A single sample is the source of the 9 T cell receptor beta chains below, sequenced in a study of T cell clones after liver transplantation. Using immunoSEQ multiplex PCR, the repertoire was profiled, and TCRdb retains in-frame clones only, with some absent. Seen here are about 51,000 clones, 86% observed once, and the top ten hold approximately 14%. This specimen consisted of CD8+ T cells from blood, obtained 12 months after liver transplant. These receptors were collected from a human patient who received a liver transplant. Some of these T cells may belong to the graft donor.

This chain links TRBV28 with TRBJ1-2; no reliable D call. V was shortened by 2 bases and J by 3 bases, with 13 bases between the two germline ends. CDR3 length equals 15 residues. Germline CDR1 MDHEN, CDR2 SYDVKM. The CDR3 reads CASSLMNTAYYGYTF. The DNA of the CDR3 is TGTGCCAGCAGTTTAATGAATACAGCTTACTATGGCTACACCTTC.

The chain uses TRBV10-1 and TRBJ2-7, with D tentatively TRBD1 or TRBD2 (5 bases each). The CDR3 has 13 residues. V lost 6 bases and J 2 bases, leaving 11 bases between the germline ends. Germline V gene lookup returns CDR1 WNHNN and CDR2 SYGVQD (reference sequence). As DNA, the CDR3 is TGCGCCAGCAGCGTGGGACCGGCCTACGAGCAGTACTTC. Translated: CASSVGPAYEQYF.

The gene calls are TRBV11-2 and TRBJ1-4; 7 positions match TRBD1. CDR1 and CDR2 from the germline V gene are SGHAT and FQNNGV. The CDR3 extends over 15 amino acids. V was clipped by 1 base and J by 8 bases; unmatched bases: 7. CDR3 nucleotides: TGTGCCAGCAGCTTAGGTACAGGGGTAAGGGAAAAACTGTTTTTT. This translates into CASSLGTGVREKLFF. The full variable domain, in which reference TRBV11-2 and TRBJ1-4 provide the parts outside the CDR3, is EAGVAQSPRYKIIEKRQSVAFWCNPISGHATLYWYQQILGQGPKLLIQFQNNGVVDDSQLPKDRFSAERLKGVDSTLKIQPAKLEDSAVYLCASSLGTGVREKLFFGSGTQLSVL.

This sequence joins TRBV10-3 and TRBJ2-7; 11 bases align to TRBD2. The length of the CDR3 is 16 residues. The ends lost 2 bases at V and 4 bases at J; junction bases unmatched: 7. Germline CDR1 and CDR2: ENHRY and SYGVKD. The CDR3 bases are TGTGCCATCAGTGAGGGGGGGCTAGCGGGAGGATACGAGCAGTACTTC. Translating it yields CAISEGGLAGGYEQYF.

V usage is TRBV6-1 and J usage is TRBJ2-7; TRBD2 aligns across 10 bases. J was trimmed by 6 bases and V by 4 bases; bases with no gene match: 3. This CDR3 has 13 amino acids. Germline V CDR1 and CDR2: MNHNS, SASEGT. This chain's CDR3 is CASSGTSGGEQYF. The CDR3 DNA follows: TGTGCCAGCAGTGGGACTAGCGGTGGCGAGCAGTACTTC.

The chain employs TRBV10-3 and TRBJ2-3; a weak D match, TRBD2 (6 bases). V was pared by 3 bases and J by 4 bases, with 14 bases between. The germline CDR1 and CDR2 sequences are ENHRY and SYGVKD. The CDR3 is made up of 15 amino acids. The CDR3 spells CAISDPGLSPDTQYF. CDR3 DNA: TGTGCCATCAGTGACCCGGGACTTAGCCCAGATACGCAGTATTTT.

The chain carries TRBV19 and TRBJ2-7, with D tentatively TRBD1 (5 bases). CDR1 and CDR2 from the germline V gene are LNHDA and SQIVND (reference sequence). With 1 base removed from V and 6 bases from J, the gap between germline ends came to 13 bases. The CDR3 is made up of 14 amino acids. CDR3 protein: CASSIGQGFGEQYF. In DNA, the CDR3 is TGTGCCAGTAGTATAGGTCAGGGATTCGGCGAGCAGTACTTC.

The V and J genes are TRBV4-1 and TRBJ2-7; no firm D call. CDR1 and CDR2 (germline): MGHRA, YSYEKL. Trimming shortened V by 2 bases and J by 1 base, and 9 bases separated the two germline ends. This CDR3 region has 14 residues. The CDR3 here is CASSQNKGSYEQYF. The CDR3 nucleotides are TGCGCCAGCAGCCAAAATAAGGGATCCTACGAGCAGTACTTC.

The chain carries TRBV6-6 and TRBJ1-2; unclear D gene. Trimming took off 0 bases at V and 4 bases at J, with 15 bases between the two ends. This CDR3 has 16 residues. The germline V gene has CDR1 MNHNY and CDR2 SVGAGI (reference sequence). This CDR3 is CASSYSSGSVPYGYTF. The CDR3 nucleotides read TGTGCCAGCAGTTACTCGTCCGGATCGGTTCCCTATGGCTACACCTTC.